This T cell receptor (beta chain) is drawn from a study of T cells in Graves' hyperthyroidism and ophthalmopathy (dated by TCRdb to between 2018 and 2020). For the study in its entirety: Peripheral blood was collected at initial diagnosis, before any treatment. Following sampling, methimazole starting at 30 mg daily was given to hyperthyroidism patients, and high-dose intravenous methylprednisolone was given to ophthalmopathy patients. The paper reports TCR Vbeta CDR3 sequencing of roughly 140 peripheral blood samples: under 45 ophthalmopathy, roughly 80 hyperthyroidism and around 17 progressor patients. TCR V-J signatures able to tell the groups apart were searched for in a discovery cohort of 90 to 100 patients, of whom over 40 had Graves' ophthalmopathy and about 60 had stable Graves' hyperthyroidism. Prospective prediction of ophthalmopathy was tested in an independent validation cohort consisting of about 19 hyperthyroidism patients and some 17 patients who later progressed to ophthalmopathy. Thyroid tissue and blood T-cell repertoires from six Graves' hyperthyroidism patients were also compared in the study. For training and testing, the roughly 100 patients in the discovery cohort were randomly divided in a 7:3 ratio.

The TCR beta CDR3 regions were amplified from the RNA transcripts. A first-round RT-PCR of the TCR CDR3 used the HTBI primer set with the Qiagen OneStep RT-PCR kit. The libraries were constructed in a second round of multiplex PCR and then size-selected and purified. Libraries were sequenced paired-end with 100 bp reads on an Illumina HiSeq2000. The authors' pipeline ran thus. Raw data were processed with SOAPnuke, discarding reads with adapters, uncalled bases, mean Phred below 15, or no exact constant-primer or identifier match. High-quality paired reads were merged using COPE v1.2.5, and each unique nucleotide sequence was defined as a clonotype. Clonotypes were aligned to IMGT TRBV, TRBD and TRBJ reference segments using MiTCR v1.1. The analysis included only V-J combinations with a frequency above 0.0001, which together covered 98% to 99.2% of the repertoires. The TCS score was defined as the ratio of F50 (clonal expansion) to E x V (chaos), calculated using BLOSUM62-based TCRdist between CDR3 peptides within each V-J. Welch's t-statistics and random forest reduced roughly 540 V-J features to roughly 13, which were used in a naive Bayes classifier (R e1071). Using fastp trimming at Q25 and MiXCR clonotype assembly, TCRdb reanalyzed the public sequencing data and kept in-frame beta chains. CDR3 protein sequences are deduplicated, and each keeps its most common genes and DNA. TCRdb, not the original authors, processed these V and J calls. Present in this sample are roughly 740,000 distinct CDR3 sequences, around 17% of which were seen just once. Around 7.7% of the sample is held by the ten biggest clonotypes.

This clonotype was detected a few times. What antigen it recognizes has not been identified. No base-level quality is on record; no much larger clone is a single base apart. The paper as a whole reports these results and caveats: Ophthalmopathy was separated from stable hyperthyroidism by a 13 V-J signature model, with about 88% sensitivity and about 81% specificity obtained in cross-validation and 80%/75% obtained in testing. Most expanded thyroid clonotypes (frequency above 0.001) were also detected in blood, suggesting blood repertoires may reflect thyroid immune responses. During validation, the model predicted progression to ophthalmopathy a median of around six months ahead of onset, with around 71% sensitivity and under 85% specificity. No statistical method was used to set the sample size in advance, and investigators knew the group allocation.

The germline V gene (reference sequence) sets CDR1 to LNHDA and CDR2 to SQIVND. Including cysteine and phenylalanine, the CDR3 has 13 amino acids. The only DNA kept is the CDR3, 39 bases in frame from the first base. V and J lose 3 bases and 2 bases, and a span of 6 bases separates them. Graves' hyperthyroidism was defined as stable when no progression to ophthalmopathy occurred over 18 months of follow-up. Hyperthyroidism patients were newly diagnosed, with disease duration under 2 months, and aged 18 to 65 years. Any patient with an uncontrolled infection, another autoimmune disease, pregnancy or lactation was excluded. Diagnoses were established on the basis of clinical symptoms, serum thyroxine and TRAb, thyroid ultrasound, and orbital computed tomography. PBMCs were separated from 7.5 to 10 ml of fresh peripheral blood using Ficoll-Paque density gradient centrifugation. Total RNA was extracted using Trizol reagent, and RNA quality was assessed on an Agilent 2100 Bioanalyzer.

The sequencing input was blood. This TCR was sampled from a man aged 18 to 30 with Graves' hyperthyroidism. This chain joins TRBV19 to TRBJ2-3; the D gene is not confidently resolved. The DNA reads TGTGCCAGTAGTATCGCCGACACAGATACGCAGTATTTT. It encodes CASSIADTDTQYF.